These 32 T cell receptor beta chains were all obtained from the same sample, sequenced in a study of blood T cell repertoires in COVID-19. Profiled with immunoSEQ multiplex PCR; TCRdb holds only in-frame clones, not every one. The data contain about 220,000 clones, more than 75% of them singletons. Sequences were obtained from peripheral blood. The receptors shown here come from a man aged 40-55 years with active or convalescent COVID-19.

This sequence joins TRBV7-8 and TRBJ1-1, with D possibly being TRBD1 (5 bases). The germline V and J ends were trimmed by 5 bases and 4 bases, with 11 bases remaining between them. This CDR3 is 13 amino acids long. Germline V gene data show CDR1 as SGHVS and CDR2 as FQNEAQ. The CDR3 here is CASSRGGSTEAFF. CDR3 DNA: TGTGCCAGCAGCCGGGGGGGGAGCACTGAAGCTTTCTTT.

This rearrangement joins TRBV5-1 to TRBJ1-5; tentative D call: TRBD1 (6 bases). Germline lookup yields CDR1 SGHRS and CDR2 YFSETQ. V lost 4 bases, J lost 3 bases, and 17 bases lay in between. The CDR3 has 16 amino acids. This CDR3 is CASSPGAGAPNQPQHF. DNA for the CDR3: TGCGCCAGCAGCCCAGGGGCAGGGGCCCCCAATCAGCCCCAGCATTTT.

The chain uses TRBV28 and TRBJ1-1; no clear D. The germline V gene encodes CDR1 MDHEN and CDR2 SYDVKM. The CDR3 is made up of 11 amino acids. V lost 2 bases, J lost 6 bases, and 4 bases lay in between. CDR3 loop: CASSLISEAFF. The CDR3 DNA sequence: TGTGCCAGCAGTTTAATCTCTGAAGCTTTCTTT.

This sequence joins TRBV27 and TRBJ1-5, with a tentative D call TRBD1 (5 bases). The CDR3 has 17 amino acids. The germline CDR1 and CDR2 sequences are MNHEY and SMNVEV (reference sequence). Trimming pared 5 bases from V and 0 bases from J, leaving 17 bases between. CDR3 amino acids: CASSPRGLFNSNQPQHF. CDR3 nucleotides: TGTGCCAGCAGTCCTCGGGGACTGTTCAATAGCAATCAGCCCCAGCATTTT.

This chain links TRBV19 with TRBJ2-3; D perhaps matches TRBD2 (6 bases). Per germline, CDR1 LNHDA and CDR2 SQIVND (reference sequence). V was clipped by 5 bases and J by 3 bases, with 18 bases between them. This CDR3 spans 16 amino acids. CDR3 nucleotides: TGTGCCAGTAGTGATCGACTAGTCGCGTTTACAGATACGCAGTATTTT. It yields the protein CASSDRLVAFTDTQYF. The entire variable domain, with the rest obtained from reference TRBV19 and TRBJ2-3, is as follows: DGGITQSPKYLFRKEGQNVTLSCEQNLNHDAMYWYRQDPGQGLRLIYYSQIVNDFQKGDIAEGYSVSREKKESFPLTVTSAQKNPTAFYLCASSDRLVAFTDTQYFGPGTRLTVL.

In its sample, this clone was seen a few times. CDR3 amino acids: CASSLSGLSNQPQHF. DNA for the CDR3: TGTGCCAGCAGCTTAAGTGGGCTGAGCAATCAGCCCCAGCATTTT. The chain employs TRBV7-9 and TRBJ1-5, with D hard to call. Looked up from germline, CDR1 is SEHNR and CDR2 is FQNEAQ (reference sequence). Trimming stripped 2 bases from V and 1 base from J, with 9 bases between. The CDR3 has 15 residues.

This clone was observed a single time. The chain uses TRBV5-6 and TRBJ2-5, with 14 positions matching TRBD2. CDR1 is SGHDT, CDR2 YYEEEE, per germline. The CDR3 totals 16 residues. The trim removed 4 bases at V and 5 bases at J, leaving 7 bases unmatched. In DNA, the CDR3 is TGTGCCAGCAGCGCCGGACTAGCGGGGGGTTTTGAGACCCAGTACTTC. The encoded protein is CASSAGLAGGFETQYF.

This chain connects TRBV28 to TRBJ1-2; 8 bases fit TRBD1. Germline loops: CDR1 MDHEN, CDR2 SYDVKM. The CDR3 contains 18 residues. V lost 3 bases and J lost 3; bases outside the gene matches: 15. The CDR3 sequence is CASSFPGTGVRWDYGYTF. CDR3 DNA: TGTGCCAGCAGTTTCCCCGGGACAGGAGTGAGGTGGGACTATGGCTACACCTTC.

The CDR3 nucleotides read TGTGCCAGCAGCTTAGAGGGGCGGGGACAGACCCAGTACTTC. It specifies CASSLEGRGQTQYF. V gene TRBV3-1 (or the pseudogene TRBV3-2) combines with J gene TRBJ2-5; TRBD2 is a possible D gene (6 bases). Trimming stripped 5 bases from V and 6 bases from J, with 16 bases between. The CDR3 consists of 14 residues. From germline, CDR1 is LGHDT and CDR2 YNNKEL (reference sequence).

The J gene is TRBJ1-1, the V gene TRBV28; 10 bases are a match to TRBD1. The CDR3 spans 15 residues. Germline values: CDR1 MDHEN, CDR2 SYDVKM. The trim removed 6 bases at V and 3 bases at J, leaving 7 bases unmatched. The CDR3 is CASSNWDRGHTEAFF. Written as DNA, the CDR3 is TGTGCCAGCAGCAATTGGGACAGGGGACACACTGAAGCTTTCTTT. The entire variable domain, with the rest obtained from reference TRBV28 and TRBJ1-1, is as follows: DVKVTQSSRYLVKRTGEKVFLECVQDMDHENMFWYRQDPGLGLRLIYFSYDVKMKEKGDIPEGYSVSREKKERFSLILESASTNQTSMYLCASSNWDRGHTEAFFGQGTRLTVV.

This clone was observed once. V is TRBV5-1 and J is TRBJ1-1, with D possibly matching TRBD1 (6 bases). Per germline, CDR1 SGHRS and CDR2 YFSETQ. The ends were cut back, 4 bases at V and 3 bases at J, with 13 bases in the middle. The CDR3 loop spans 14 amino acids. This CDR3 is CASSRGGADTEAFF. Written as DNA, the CDR3 is TGCGCCAGCAGCCGAGGGGGAGCGGACACTGAAGCTTTCTTT. Full variable domain (remainder filled in from reference TRBV5-1 and TRBJ1-1): KAGVTQTPRYLIKTRGQQVTLSCSPISGHRSVSWYQQTPGQGLQFLFEYFSETQRNKGNFPGRFSGRQFSNSRSEMNVSTLELGDSALYLCASSRGGADTEAFFGQGTRLTVV.

The chain has TRBV7-3 and TRBJ2-7, with D possibly TRBD1 on 5 matching bases. The CDR3 is 13 amino acids. Germline V CDR1 and CDR2: SGHTA, FQGTGA. V was pared by 5 bases and J by 3 bases, with 11 bases between. CDR3: CASSIGQFYEQYF. CDR3 DNA sequence: TGTGCCAGCAGCATCGGACAATTCTACGAGCAGTACTTC.

J is TRBJ2-2 and V is TRBV19; no firm D call. This CDR3 region has 15 residues. Germline lookup yields CDR1 LNHDA and CDR2 SQIVND (reference sequence). V was pared by 2 bases and J by 2 bases, with 9 bases between. This CDR3 is CASSIIDKNTGELFF. The CDR3 coding sequence is TGTGCCAGTAGTATAATCGACAAAAACACCGGGGAGCTGTTTTTT. Complete variable domain (other parts from reference TRBV19 and TRBJ2-2): DGGITQSPKYLFRKEGQNVTLSCEQNLNHDAMYWYRQDPGQGLRLIYYSQIVNDFQKGDIAEGYSVSREKKESFPLTVTSAQKNPTAFYLCASSIIDKNTGELFFGEGSRLTVL.

This chain uses TRBV7-9 with TRBJ2-3; TRBD2 aligns across 8 bases. Germline V gives CDR1 SEHNR, CDR2 FQNEAQ (reference sequence). V lost 5 bases and J lost 2; bases outside the gene matches: 9. The CDR3 is 16 amino acids. The CDR3 coding sequence is TGTGCCAGCAGCCCCAGAGCGGGGGCTTCCACAGATACGCAGTATTTT. It encodes CASSPRAGASTDTQYF.

This chain links TRBV10-3 with TRBJ2-5; maybe TRBD1 (6 bases). The ends were cut back, 3 bases at V and 1 base at J, with 15 bases in the middle. The CDR3 extends over 16 amino acids. Germline values: CDR1 ENHRY, CDR2 SYGVKD. CDR3 sequence reads: CAISDPGQPFQETQYF. CDR3 bases: TGTGCCATCAGTGACCCCGGACAGCCCTTCCAAGAGACCCAGTACTTC.

This clone was seen a few times. V gene TRBV11-2 combines with J gene TRBJ1-1, with D maybe TRBD1 (6 bases). CDR1 is SGHAT and CDR2 is FQNNGV in the germline V gene. V shed 2 bases and J shed 10 bases, with 26 bases lying between them. This CDR3 contains 17 residues. CDR3 DNA: TGTGCCAGCAGCTTACCCCTGGGCAGGGGTACCCCCCGGTCAGCTTTCTTT. Its protein product is CASSLPLGRGTPRSAFF.

The gene calls are TRBV5-1 and TRBJ2-1; D remains ambiguous. CDR1 SGHRS and CDR2 YFSETQ come from the germline V gene. This CDR3 comprises 13 residues. V lost 4 bases to trimming and J lost 0 bases, with 5 bases between them. The CDR3 DNA is TGCGCCAGCAGCCTCAGCTCCTACAATGAGCAGTTCTTC. The encoded protein is CASSLSSYNEQFF.

The genes are TRBV6-5 and TRBJ2-1, with D maybe TRBD1 (6 bases). The V end lost 7 bases, the J end lost 1 base, and 14 bases lay between the germline ends. Germline CDR1 is MNHEY and CDR2 is SVGAGI. This CDR3 comprises 15 residues. The CDR3 here is CASTPQGNSYNEQFF. DNA of the CDR3: TGTGCCAGCACTCCTCAGGGGAATTCCTACAATGAGCAGTTCTTC.

This clone was seen a few times. The genes are TRBV28 and TRBJ1-5; 10 nucleotides agree with TRBD1. J lost 6 bases, V lost 8 bases, and 4 bases had no gene match. The CDR3 consists of 13 residues. Germline-derived CDR1 and CDR2 are MDHEN and SYDVKM. In DNA, the CDR3 is TGTGCCAGCCTGGACAGGGGGAGTCAGCCCCAGCATTTT. Translating it yields CASLDRGSQPQHF.

The genes are TRBV27 and TRBJ2-3; 9 bases line up with TRBD2. The V gene end was trimmed by 6 bases and the J gene end by 6 bases; junction bases not matched to a gene: 22. The CDR3 is made up of 19 amino acids. The germline gives CDR1 MNHEY, CDR2 SMNVEV (reference sequence). CDR3 coding DNA: TGTGCCAGCAGCTCCCCCCCTGAAATTGCGGCGGGAGGGTCTGATACGCAGTATTTT. It specifies CASSSPPEIAAGGSDTQYF.

This sequence joins TRBV3-1 (or the pseudogene TRBV3-2) and TRBJ2-3, with 7 nucleotides matching TRBD2. This CDR3 comprises 14 residues. The J segment lost 7 bases and the V segment lost 8 bases, leaving 12 bases of the junction unmatched. Per germline, CDR1 LGHDT and CDR2 YNNKEL (reference sequence). CDR3 amino acids: CASSNSLGGNTQYF. CDR3 bases: TGTGCCAGCTCAAATTCATTGGGGGGGAATACGCAGTATTTT.

The genes are TRBV5-5 and TRBJ2-4, with 7 nucleotides matching TRBD2. The germline CDR1 and CDR2 sequences are SGHKS and YYEKEE (reference sequence). V lost 0 bases and J lost 0; bases outside the gene matches: 3. The CDR3 covers 16 residues. In DNA, the CDR3 is TGTGCCAGCAGCTTGGATAGCGGGCAAGCCAAAAACATTCAGTACTTC. This translates into CASSLDSGQAKNIQYF.

This rearrangement joins TRBV7-6 to TRBJ1-2; D possibly corresponds to TRBD1 (6 bases). Trimming stripped 5 bases from V and 0 bases from J, with 16 bases between. The V gene's germline CDR1 is SGHVS and CDR2 FNYEAQ. The CDR3 totals 16 residues. CDR3 amino acids: CASSQEPSGANYGYTF. The CDR3 nucleotides are TGTGCCAGCAGCCAAGAACCCTCAGGGGCTAACTATGGCTACACCTTC.

The CDR3 loop reads CAIRGGSGTGSYEQYF. CDR3 DNA: TGTGCCATCAGGGGGGGTAGCGGGACGGGGTCCTACGAGCAGTACTTC. This chain connects TRBV10-3 to TRBJ2-7; 8 bases are shared with TRBD2. With 6 bases clipped from V and 1 base from J, the junction kept 11 bases outside the gene matches. This CDR3 contains 16 residues. Germline lookup yields CDR1 ENHRY and CDR2 SYGVKD.

The chain recombines TRBV7-2 with TRBJ2-7; 11 nucleotides align to TRBD2. The germline gives CDR1 SGHTA, CDR2 FQGNSA. This CDR3 region has 15 residues. The V segment lost 5 bases and the J segment 2 bases; nucleotides outside the gene matches: 5. CDR3 sequence: CASSAGTSGTYEQYF. In DNA form, the CDR3 reads TGTGCCAGCAGCGCCGGGACTAGCGGAACCTACGAGCAGTACTTC. Complete variable domain (other parts from reference TRBV7-2 and TRBJ2-7): GAGVSQSPSNKVTEKGKDVELRCDPISGHTALYWYRQSLGQGLEFLIYFQGNSAPDKSGLPSDRFSAERTGGSVSTLTIQRTQQEDSAVYLCASSAGTSGTYEQYFGPGTRLTVT.

The chain carries TRBV6-5 and TRBJ1-2; D is unresolved. The germline V and J ends were trimmed by 5 bases and 3 bases, with 10 bases remaining between them. Germline CDR1 is MNHEY and CDR2 is SVGAGI. The CDR3 covers 13 residues. CDR3 sequence (DNA): TGTGCCAGCAGTCTTCAGGAACACTATGGCTACACCTTC. This codes for CASSLQEHYGYTF.

The rearrangement joins TRBV25-1 to TRBJ2-3; 8 bases map to TRBD2. Germline CDR1 and CDR2: MGHDK and SYGVNS. Losses at the gene ends were 2 bases for V and 2 bases for J; bases not matched to a gene: 6. The CDR3 totals 16 residues. The CDR3: CASSERLASSTDTQYF. The CDR3 DNA follows: TGTGCCAGCAGTGAAAGACTAGCGAGCTCCACAGATACGCAGTATTTT.

The rearrangement joins TRBV30 to TRBJ2-5, with D possibly matching TRBD1 (7 bases). V was trimmed by 1 base and J by 4 bases, leaving 19 bases between them. The CDR3 is 16 residues long. Germline V gene lookup returns CDR1 GTSNPN and CDR2 SVGIG (reference sequence). CDR3 DNA sequence: TGTGCCTGGAGTGACCACGGGACAGTGGGGGGAGAGACCCAGTACTTC. Translating it yields CAWSDHGTVGGETQYF.

The chain carries TRBV4-1 and TRBJ2-1; TRBD2 matches 8 bases. CDR3 size: 21 residues. The V gene's germline CDR1 is MGHRA and CDR2 YSYEKL. V shed 3 bases, J shed 0 bases, and the junction held 19 bases outside the gene matches. CDR3 sequence: CASSQAAPGLVSRSSYNEQFF. The CDR3 nucleotides read TGCGCCAGCAGCCAGGCTGCCCCGGGACTAGTTTCACGTAGCTCCTACAATGAGCAGTTCTTC.

The genes are TRBV5-5 and TRBJ2-5; possible D gene TRBD1, 6 bases. V lost 2 bases and J 2 bases, leaving 7 bases between the germline ends. The CDR3 extends over 13 amino acids. Germline V lookup: CDR1 SGHKS, CDR2 YYEKEE (reference sequence). CDR3 DNA: TGTGCCAGCAGCTTTGGACAGCAAGAGACCCAGTACTTC. Its protein product is CASSFGQQETQYF.

The V call is TRBV5-4, the J call TRBJ2-5; 9 bases match TRBD1. CDR1 is SGHNT, CDR2 YYREEE, per germline (reference sequence). The CDR3 is made up of 14 amino acids. Trimming cost V 0 bases and J 5 bases; bases outside gene matches: 2. The CDR3 region has the DNA TGTGCCAGCAGCTTGGAGGGGACAGGGGAGACCCAGTACTTC. Its protein is CASSLEGTGETQYF.

This clone was seen a few times. The V and J genes are TRBV11-2 and TRBJ1-3; weak D call: TRBD1 (5 bases). Trimming took 4 bases from V and 2 from J, leaving 12 bases between them. The germline V gene has CDR1 SGHAT and CDR2 FQNNGV. The CDR3 is 15 amino acids. In nucleotides, the CDR3 is TGTGCCAGCAGCTCATCGACAGTTACTGGAAACACCATATATTTT. Its protein is CASSSSTVTGNTIYF.